Listed here are 32 T cell receptor beta chains from one sample, sequenced in a study of cytomegalovirus exposure and HLA in healthy donors. The PCR had 60 Vbeta and 13 Jbeta primers. Produced via immunoSEQ multiplex PCR; TCRdb's table is partial and in-frame only. The sample contains 120,000 or so clones, more than 70% of which appear only once. The material sequenced was PBMCs. These receptors came from a woman in her fifties or sixties in good health and CMV-seropositive.

The rearrangement joins TRBV2 to TRBJ2-5, with D possibly TRBD1 on 6 matching bases. With 6 bases removed from V and 4 bases from J, the gap between germline ends came to 15 bases. There are 14 residues in the CDR3. The germline V gene has CDR1 SNHLY and CDR2 FYNNEI. The CDR3 reads CASRTYREGETQYF. For the CDR3, the DNA is TGTGCCAGCAGGACATACAGGGAAGGAGAGACCCAGTACTTC. The full variable domain, in which reference TRBV2 and TRBJ2-5 provide the parts outside the CDR3, is EPEVTQTPSHQVTQMGQEVILRCVPISNHLYFYWYRQILGQKVEFLVSFYNNEISEKSEIFDDQFSVERPDGSNFTLKIRSTKLEDSAMYFCASRTYREGETQYFGPGTRLLVL.

The rearrangement links TRBV5-4 to TRBJ2-1, with TRBD1 matching 8 bases. Germline V gene sequence: CDR1 SGHNT, CDR2 YYREEE (reference sequence). The CDR3 is made up of 15 amino acids. V lost 4 bases and J lost 7; bases outside the gene matches: 10. DNA of the CDR3: TGTGCCAGCAGCCCTATAGTTGACAGGGGAAATGAGCAGTTCTTC. It yields the protein CASSPIVDRGNEQFF.

The J gene is TRBJ2-5, the V gene TRBV6-1; D might be TRBD1 (5 bases). This CDR3 has 14 amino acids. Germline CDR1 is MNHNS and CDR2 is SASEGT. Deletions cut 4 bases from V and 1 base from J, with 10 bases between. CDR3: CASSGSTAQETQYF. The CDR3 DNA sequence: TGTGCCAGCAGTGGCTCGACAGCCCAAGAGACCCAGTACTTC.

The genes are TRBV27 and TRBJ2-5; the D gene is possibly TRBD1 (6 bases). This CDR3 has 13 residues. The ends were cut back, 1 base at V and 5 bases at J, with 8 bases in the middle. Germline lookup yields CDR1 MNHEY and CDR2 SMNVEV (reference sequence). CDR3 loop: CASSLFQGETQYF. The CDR3 bases are TGTGCCAGCAGTTTATTCCAGGGGGAGACCCAGTACTTC.

This clone appeared once. This chain connects TRBV7-6 to TRBJ2-3, with D possibly matching TRBD1 (6 bases). The germline CDR1 and CDR2 sequences are SGHVS and FNYEAQ. V was cut by 0 bases and J by 7 bases, with 8 bases left in between. The CDR3 totals 13 residues. CDR3 region: CASSLADRNTQYF. The CDR3, as DNA: TGTGCCAGCAGCTTAGCAGACAGGAATACGCAGTATTTT.

The chain carries TRBV7-6 and TRBJ1-1; D unclear. V lost 2 bases to trimming and J lost 2 bases, with 6 bases between them. The CDR3 totals 13 residues. The germline CDR1 and CDR2 sequences are SGHVS and FNYEAQ. The CDR3 sequence: CASSLSGNTEAFF. CDR3 nucleotides: TGTGCCAGCAGCTTATCAGGAAACACTGAAGCTTTCTTT.

The CDR3 loop is CASSSSGLAPPSYF. The CDR3 DNA follows: TGTGCCAGCAGTTCTTCCGGACTAGCGCCACCTTCATACTTC. The chain carries TRBV27 and TRBJ2-7; 9 bases align to TRBD2. Germline values: CDR1 MNHEY, CDR2 SMNVEV (reference sequence). The CDR3 spans 14 residues. V was clipped by 4 bases and J by 13 bases; unmatched bases: 14.

This sequence joins TRBV19 and TRBJ1-1, with D perhaps TRBD1 (5 bases). Germline V CDR1 and CDR2: LNHDA, SQIVND (reference sequence). V was trimmed by 7 bases and J by 3 bases, leaving 18 bases between them. CDR3 length: 15 residues. The CDR3 loop is CASTARQSFHTEAFF. The CDR3, as DNA: TGTGCCAGTACCGCTAGACAGTCGTTCCACACTGAAGCTTTCTTT.

The table lists this clone with a few counts. The genes are TRBV6-5 and TRBJ2-7; 8 positions match TRBD2. V lost 6 bases, J lost 1 base, and 5 bases stayed unmatched. The CDR3 contains 14 residues. Germline CDR1 and CDR2: MNHEY and SVGAGI. The CDR3 loop is CASRGSGSSYEQYF. CDR3 nucleotides: TGTGCCAGCAGGGGGAGCGGGAGTTCCTACGAGCAGTACTTC.

This clone was recorded once. The V call is TRBV7-6, the J call TRBJ2-5; D is perhaps TRBD1 (5 bases). Germline CDR1 is SGHVS and CDR2 is FNYEAQ. With 0 bases removed from V and 5 bases from J, the gap between germline ends came to 13 bases. The CDR3 is 15 amino acids. The CDR3 here is CASSLAARVEETQYF. For the CDR3, the DNA is TGTGCCAGCAGCTTAGCGGCCAGGGTTGAGGAGACCCAGTACTTC.

The chain has TRBV28 and TRBJ2-2; D possibly corresponds to TRBD2 (6 bases). V lost 5 bases, J lost 5 bases, and 21 bases lay in between. The CDR3 is made up of 17 amino acids. Germline lookup yields CDR1 MDHEN and CDR2 SYDVKM. This CDR3 is CASSTPDRTSTTGELFF. Here the CDR3 DNA reads TGTGCCAGCAGTACCCCGGACCGAACTAGCACTACCGGGGAGCTGTTTTTT.

The CDR3 DNA reads as TGTGCCAGCAGCGCGATTGCGGGAGTGTTCAATGAGCAGTTCTTC. Protein sequence: CASSAIAGVFNEQFF. This sequence joins TRBV7-6 and TRBJ2-1; 7 bases align to TRBD2. The germline gives CDR1 SGHVS, CDR2 FNYEAQ. The CDR3 has 15 amino acids. J gave up 6 bases and V 5 bases, and 10 bases lay outside the gene matches.

The V gene is TRBV27, the J gene TRBJ2-7, with 9 bases matching TRBD2. The trim removed 5 bases at V and 9 bases at J, leaving 14 bases unmatched. Germline V gene sequence: CDR1 MNHEY, CDR2 SMNVEV (reference sequence). The CDR3 loop spans 15 amino acids. CDR3 sequence (DNA): TGTGCCAGCAGTACCCTTAGCGGGAGTCGGCTTGGGCAGTACTTC. Translation: CASSTLSGSRLGQYF.

This chain links TRBV5-6 with TRBJ1-2; no definite D call. CDR1 is SGHDT, CDR2 YYEEEE, per germline. This CDR3 region has 13 residues. V gave up 2 bases and J gave up 8 bases, with 13 bases separating them. CDR3 coding DNA: TGTGCCAGCAGCTTCCCCCCTAGAAAAGGCTACACCTTC. This gives the protein CASSFPPRKGYTF.

This clone was seen only a few times. The rearrangement uses TRBV9 and TRBJ2-1; D is ambiguous. The germline gives CDR1 SGDLS, CDR2 YYNGEE. The germline V and J ends were trimmed by 2 bases and 0 bases, with 6 bases remaining between them. This CDR3 comprises 14 residues. CDR3 DNA: TGTGCCAGCAGCGTTGAGAGCTCCTACAATGAGCAGTTCTTC. Amino acid sequence: CASSVESSYNEQFF.

The chain has TRBV18 and TRBJ1-2, with D possibly TRBD1 on 6 matching bases. CDR1 is KGHSH, CDR2 LQKENI, per germline. The CDR3 has 14 residues. V was shortened by 6 bases and J by 7 bases, with 18 bases between the two germline ends. In nucleotides, the CDR3 is TGTGCCAGCTCCAACGAACAGGGTACTTCTGGCTACACCTTC. This gives the protein CASSNEQGTSGYTF.

V is TRBV4-1 and J is TRBJ2-1, with TRBD2 identical over 7 bases. The CDR3 extends over 16 amino acids. After removal of 4 bases from V and 4 bases from J, the junction contained 10 bases not matched to a gene. Germline values: CDR1 MGHRA, CDR2 YSYEKL. The CDR3 DNA follows: TGCGCCAGCAGCCTATCGGCGGGAGTGGTGTACAATGAGCAGTTCTTC. Amino acids: CASSLSAGVVYNEQFF.

This chain connects TRBV19 to TRBJ1-1, with D perhaps matching TRBD1 (6 bases). The CDR3 sequence is 13 residues long. Trimming removed 8 bases at V and 0 bases at J, with 10 bases between. Germline assignment: CDR1 LNHDA and CDR2 SQIVND (reference sequence). The CDR3 DNA is TGTGCCAGTGAGGACAGTCTGAACACTGAAGCTTTCTTT. Translated: CASEDSLNTEAFF.

The chain couples TRBV6-6 to TRBJ1-1, with D unclear. Germline loops: CDR1 MNHNY, CDR2 SVGAGI (reference sequence). V lost 5 bases and J lost 3, with 10 bases in between. CDR3 length: 13 amino acids. CDR3 loop: CASSPPGYTEAFF. CDR3 in DNA: TGTGCCAGCAGTCCCCCGGGTTACACTGAAGCTTTCTTT.

This chain uses TRBV5-1 with TRBJ1-4; D is ambiguous. The CDR3 runs 14 residues. Trimming took off 2 bases at V and 8 bases at J, with 13 bases between the two ends. Looked up from germline, CDR1 is SGHRS and CDR2 is YFSETQ. The CDR3 nucleotides are TGCGCCAGCAGCTTTGGTTCCTCGAGGGAAAAACTGTTTTTT. It yields the protein CASSFGSSREKLFF.

The table lists this clone with a few counts. The chain carries TRBV4-1 and TRBJ1-4, with D uncertain. V shed 0 bases and J shed 11 bases, with 13 bases lying between them. The CDR3 spans 14 residues. Per the germline V gene, CDR1 is MGHRA and CDR2 is YSYEKL. Written as DNA, the CDR3 is TGCGCCAGCAGCCAAGAAAGAGCAGCAGGCAAACTGTTTTTT. Its translation: CASSQERAAGKLFF.

This clone was recorded a few times. The chain has TRBV7-2 and TRBJ1-1, with TRBD1 as a possible D gene (6 bases). Germline V gene sequence: CDR1 SGHTA, CDR2 FQGNSA. The CDR3 has 12 amino acids. The germline V and J ends were trimmed by 3 bases and 11 bases, with 13 bases remaining between them. CDR3 amino acids: CASSFRGGGAFF. The CDR3 nucleotides are TGTGCCAGCAGCTTTAGGGGGGGAGGTGCTTTCTTT.

The chain has TRBV2 and TRBJ2-7; TRBD2 might be the D (6 bases). Germline V gene data show CDR1 as SNHLY and CDR2 as FYNNEI. The CDR3 spans 13 residues. The ends were cut back, 7 bases at V and 12 bases at J, with 22 bases in the middle. Here the CDR3 DNA reads TGTGCCAGCAACGGTGGGTCGTCGGGACTCCGGTACTTC. It translates to CASNGGSSGLRYF.

This chain links TRBV5-1 with TRBJ2-6; D is ambiguous. Trimming pared 0 bases from V and 1 base from J, leaving 5 bases between. The CDR3 is 15 residues long. CDR1 is SGHRS, CDR2 YFSETQ, per germline. Here the CDR3 DNA reads TGCGCCAGCAGCTTGGGGGCTTCTGGGGCCAACGTCCTGACTTTC. It is translated as CASSLGASGANVLTF.

The chain joins TRBV19 to TRBJ1-5; 9 bases match TRBD1. Germline V lookup: CDR1 LNHDA, CDR2 SQIVND (reference sequence). J gave up 3 bases and V 6 bases, and 12 bases lay outside the gene matches. The CDR3 covers 17 residues. The CDR3 DNA is TGTGCCAGTAGGAGGGGTAGTCGGGACAGGGCCAATCAGCCCCAGCATTTT. This encodes CASRRGSRDRANQPQHF.

The chain uses TRBV18 and TRBJ1-1, with 8 bases matching TRBD1. The junction had 8 bases not matched to a gene; V was cut back by 4 bases and J by 1 base. Germline V gives CDR1 KGHSH, CDR2 LQKENI. The CDR3 length is 16 residues. CDR3 in amino acids: CASSRSITGGNTEAFF. The CDR3 coding sequence is TGTGCCAGCTCACGTTCGATAACAGGGGGGAACACTGAAGCTTTCTTT.

This clone was seen only a few times. The gene calls are TRBV12-5 and TRBJ2-3; the D gene is possibly TRBD2 (6 bases). CDR3 length: 18 amino acids. The V end lost 3 bases, the J end lost 4 bases, and 23 bases lay between the germline ends. Germline V CDR1 and CDR2: LGHNT, FRNRAP. The CDR3 is CASGFGSWASATPDTQYF. Written as DNA, the CDR3 is TGTGCTAGTGGTTTCGGCTCCTGGGCTAGCGCAACCCCAGATACGCAGTATTTT. Variable domain in full (rest from reference TRBV12-5 and TRBJ2-3): DARVTQTPRHKVTEMGQEVTMRCQPILGHNTVFWYRQTMMQGLELLAYFRNRAPLDDSGMPKDRFSAEMPDATLATLKIQPSEPRDSAVYFCASGFGSWASATPDTQYFGPGTRLTVL.

The sample holds a few counts of this clone. V usage is TRBV10-1 and J usage is TRBJ1-1; tentative D call: TRBD1 (5 bases). The germline V and J ends were trimmed by 6 bases and 6 bases, with 20 bases remaining between them. The CDR3 totals 15 residues. The germline V gene has CDR1 WNHNN and CDR2 SYGVQD (reference sequence). CDR3 DNA sequence: TGCGCCAGCAGCCGAGACCCCTCAGGGTTCGCTGAAGCTTTCTTT. This codes for CASSRDPSGFAEAFF.

This chain links TRBV7-8 with TRBJ2-1, with TRBD2 matching over 11 bases. Unmatched junction bases numbered 3, after V lost 5 bases and J lost 3 bases. CDR3 length equals 15 residues. From germline, CDR1 is SGHVS and CDR2 FQNEAQ. This CDR3 is CASSAGTSGYNEQFF. DNA of the CDR3: TGTGCCAGCAGCGCCGGGACTAGCGGCTACAATGAGCAGTTCTTC.

The V call is TRBV6-5, the J call TRBJ2-1; 9 bases line up with TRBD2. The CDR3 covers 15 residues. Germline V gives CDR1 MNHEY, CDR2 SVGAGI. The V and J ends lost 6 bases and 3 bases, in that order; junction bases with no gene match: 6. CDR3 region: CASSPGTSIYNEQFF. CDR3 nucleotides: TGTGCCAGCAGCCCCGGGACTAGCATCTACAATGAGCAGTTCTTC.

CDR3 in amino acids: CASSSHDNREDTQYF. CDR3 in DNA: TGTGCCAGCAGTTCCCACGACAATAGGGAGGATACGCAGTATTTT. The chain combines TRBV28 with TRBJ2-3, with D possibly matching TRBD2 (5 bases). V was clipped by 4 bases and J by 6 bases, with 17 bases between them. Looked up from germline, CDR1 is MDHEN and CDR2 is SYDVKM. The CDR3 has 15 amino acids.

The V and J genes are TRBV2 and TRBJ2-1; 13 nucleotides line up with TRBD2. CDR1 is SNHLY, CDR2 FYNNEI, per germline. The J segment lost 2 bases and the V segment lost 3 bases, leaving 7 bases of the junction unmatched. The CDR3 is 18 residues long. CDR3 amino acids: CASSDPRGLAGAYNEQFF. The CDR3 bases are TGTGCCAGCAGTGACCCCAGAGGACTAGCGGGGGCCTACAATGAGCAGTTCTTC.